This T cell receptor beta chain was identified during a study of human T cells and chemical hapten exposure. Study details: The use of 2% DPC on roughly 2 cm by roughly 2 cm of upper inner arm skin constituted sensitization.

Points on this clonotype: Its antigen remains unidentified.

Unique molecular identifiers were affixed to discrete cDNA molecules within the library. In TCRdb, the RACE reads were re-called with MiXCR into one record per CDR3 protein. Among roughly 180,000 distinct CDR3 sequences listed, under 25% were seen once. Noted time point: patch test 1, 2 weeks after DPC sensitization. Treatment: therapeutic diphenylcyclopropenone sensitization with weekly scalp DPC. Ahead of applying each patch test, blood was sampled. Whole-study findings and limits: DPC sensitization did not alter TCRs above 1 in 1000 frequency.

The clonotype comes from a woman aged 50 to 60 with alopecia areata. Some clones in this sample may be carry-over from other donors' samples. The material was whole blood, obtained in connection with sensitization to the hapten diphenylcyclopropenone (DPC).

CDR3 coding DNA: TGCAGCTCCGGACAGGGGACTAGCCACAATGAGCAGTTCTTC. It encodes CSSGQGTSHNEQFF. The chain employs TRBV29-1 and TRBJ2-1; either TRBD1 or TRBD2 may supply D (9 bases each). V was pared by 8 bases and J by 5 bases, with 19 bases between. The CDR3 has 14 amino acids. CDR1 SQVTM and CDR2 ANQGSEA come from the germline V gene.